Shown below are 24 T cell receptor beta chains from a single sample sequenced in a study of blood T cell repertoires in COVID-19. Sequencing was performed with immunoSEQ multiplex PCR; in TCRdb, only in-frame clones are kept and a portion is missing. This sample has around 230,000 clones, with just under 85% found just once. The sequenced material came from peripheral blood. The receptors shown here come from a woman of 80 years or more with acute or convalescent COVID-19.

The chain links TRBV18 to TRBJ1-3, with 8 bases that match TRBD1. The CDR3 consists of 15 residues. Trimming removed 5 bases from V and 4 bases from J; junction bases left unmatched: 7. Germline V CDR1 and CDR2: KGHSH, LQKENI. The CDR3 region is CASSSQGAPGNTIYF. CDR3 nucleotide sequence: TGTGCCAGCTCATCCCAGGGGGCCCCGGGAAACACCATATATTTT.

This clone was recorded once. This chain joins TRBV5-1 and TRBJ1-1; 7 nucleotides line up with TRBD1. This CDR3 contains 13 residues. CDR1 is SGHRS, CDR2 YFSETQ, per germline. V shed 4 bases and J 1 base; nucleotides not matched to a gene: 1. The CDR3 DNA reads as TGCGCCAGCAGCCGACAGGGGAACACTGAAGCTTTCTTT. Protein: CASSRQGNTEAFF. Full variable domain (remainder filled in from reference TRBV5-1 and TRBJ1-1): KAGVTQTPRYLIKTRGQQVTLSCSPISGHRSVSWYQQTPGQGLQFLFEYFSETQRNKGNFPGRFSGRQFSNSRSEMNVSTLELGDSALYLCASSRQGNTEAFFGQGTRLTVV.

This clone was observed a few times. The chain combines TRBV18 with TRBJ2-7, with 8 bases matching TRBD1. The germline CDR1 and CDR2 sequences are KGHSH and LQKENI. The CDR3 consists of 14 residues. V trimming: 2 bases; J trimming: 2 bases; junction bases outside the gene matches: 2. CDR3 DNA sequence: TGTGCCAGCTCACCAGGACAGGGAACCTACGAGCAGTACTTC. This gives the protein CASSPGQGTYEQYF.

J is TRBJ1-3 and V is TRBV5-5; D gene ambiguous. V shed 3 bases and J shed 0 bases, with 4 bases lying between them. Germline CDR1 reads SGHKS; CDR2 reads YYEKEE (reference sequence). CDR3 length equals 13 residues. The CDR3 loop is CASSSSSGNTIYF. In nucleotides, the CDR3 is TGTGCCAGCAGCTCATCCTCTGGAAACACCATATATTTT.

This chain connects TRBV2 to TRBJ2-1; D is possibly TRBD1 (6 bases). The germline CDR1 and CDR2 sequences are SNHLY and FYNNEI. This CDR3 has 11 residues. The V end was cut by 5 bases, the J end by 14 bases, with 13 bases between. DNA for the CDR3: TGTGCCAGCAGTATTAAGTCAGGGGAGTTCTTC. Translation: CASSIKSGEFF.

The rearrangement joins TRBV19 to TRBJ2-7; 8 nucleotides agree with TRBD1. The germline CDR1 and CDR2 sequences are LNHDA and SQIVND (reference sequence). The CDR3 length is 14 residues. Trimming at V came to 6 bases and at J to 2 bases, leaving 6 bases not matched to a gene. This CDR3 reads CASSYRGSPYEQYF. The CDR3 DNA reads TGTGCCAGTAGCTACAGGGGGAGCCCCTACGAGCAGTACTTC.

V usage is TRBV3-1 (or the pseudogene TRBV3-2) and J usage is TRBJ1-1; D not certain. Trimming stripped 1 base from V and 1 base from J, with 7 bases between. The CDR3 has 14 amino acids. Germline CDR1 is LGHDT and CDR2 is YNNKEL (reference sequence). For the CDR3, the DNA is TGTGCCAGCAGCCAAGCGTCCAGGAACACTGAAGCTTTCTTT. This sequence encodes CASSQASRNTEAFF.

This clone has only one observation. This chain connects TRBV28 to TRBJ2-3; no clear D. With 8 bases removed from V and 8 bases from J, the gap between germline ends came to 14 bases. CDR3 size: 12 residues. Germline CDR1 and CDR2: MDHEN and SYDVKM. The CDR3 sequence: CASAPGPATQYF. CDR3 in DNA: TGTGCCAGCGCACCGGGTCCCGCTACGCAGTATTTT.

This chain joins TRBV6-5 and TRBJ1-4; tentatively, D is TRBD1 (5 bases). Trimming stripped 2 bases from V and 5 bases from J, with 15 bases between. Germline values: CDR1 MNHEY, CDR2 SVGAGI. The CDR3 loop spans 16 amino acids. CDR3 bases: TGTGCCAGCAGTTACGGGGCTAACCGGCAGAATGAAAAACTGTTTTTT. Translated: CASSYGANRQNEKLFF.

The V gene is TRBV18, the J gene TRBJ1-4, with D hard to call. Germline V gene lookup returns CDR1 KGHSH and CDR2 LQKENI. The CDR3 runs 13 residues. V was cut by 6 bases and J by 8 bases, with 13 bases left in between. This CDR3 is CASSSPVGEKLFF. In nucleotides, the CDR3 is TGTGCCAGCTCCTCACCCGTCGGGGAAAAACTGTTTTTT.

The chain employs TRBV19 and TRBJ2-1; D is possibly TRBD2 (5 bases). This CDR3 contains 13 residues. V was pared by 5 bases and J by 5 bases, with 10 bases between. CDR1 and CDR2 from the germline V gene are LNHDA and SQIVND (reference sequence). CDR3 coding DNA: TGTGCCAGTAGTCCTCTCGGGAACAATGAGCAGTTCTTC. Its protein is CASSPLGNNEQFF.

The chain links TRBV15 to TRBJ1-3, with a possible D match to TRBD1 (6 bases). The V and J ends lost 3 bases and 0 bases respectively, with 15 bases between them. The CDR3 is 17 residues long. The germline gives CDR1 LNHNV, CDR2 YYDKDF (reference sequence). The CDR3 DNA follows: TGTGCCACCAGCAGGCCGGCGACAGGCCTCTCTGGAAACACCATATATTTT. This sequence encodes CATSRPATGLSGNTIYF.

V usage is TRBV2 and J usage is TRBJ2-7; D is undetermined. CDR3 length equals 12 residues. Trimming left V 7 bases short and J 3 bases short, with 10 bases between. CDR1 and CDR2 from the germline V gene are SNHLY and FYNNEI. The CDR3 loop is CASTLTFYEQYF. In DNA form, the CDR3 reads TGTGCCAGCACCCTGACATTCTACGAGCAGTACTTC.

The CDR3 protein is CASSQAGTGEETQYF. CDR3 DNA: TGTGCCAGCAGCCAAGCTGGGACGGGGGAAGAGACCCAGTACTTC. V and J are TRBV3-1 (or the pseudogene TRBV3-2) and TRBJ2-5; TRBD2 is a possible D gene (6 bases). Germline lookup yields CDR1 LGHDT and CDR2 YNNKEL (reference sequence). The CDR3 consists of 15 residues. Trimming removed 1 base from V and 3 bases from J, with 12 bases in between.

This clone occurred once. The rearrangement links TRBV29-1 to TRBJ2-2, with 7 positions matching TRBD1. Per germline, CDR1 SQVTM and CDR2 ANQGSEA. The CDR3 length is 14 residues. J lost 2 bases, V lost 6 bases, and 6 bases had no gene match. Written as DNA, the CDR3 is TGCAGCGTAAGACAGGGCCCTAACACCGGGGAGCTGTTTTTT. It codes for CSVRQGPNTGELFF.

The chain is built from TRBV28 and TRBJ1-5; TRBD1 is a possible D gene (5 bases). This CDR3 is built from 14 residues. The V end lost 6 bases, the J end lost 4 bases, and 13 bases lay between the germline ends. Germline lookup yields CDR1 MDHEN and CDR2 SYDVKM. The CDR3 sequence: CASRMWGGNQPQHF. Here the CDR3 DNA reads TGTGCCAGCAGGATGTGGGGGGGAAATCAGCCCCAGCATTTT.

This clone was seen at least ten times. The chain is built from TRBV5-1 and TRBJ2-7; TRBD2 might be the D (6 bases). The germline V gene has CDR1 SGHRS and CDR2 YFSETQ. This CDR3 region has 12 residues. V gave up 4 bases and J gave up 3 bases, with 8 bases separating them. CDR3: CASSQEGYEQYF. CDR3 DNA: TGCGCCAGCAGCCAGGAGGGCTACGAGCAGTACTTC.

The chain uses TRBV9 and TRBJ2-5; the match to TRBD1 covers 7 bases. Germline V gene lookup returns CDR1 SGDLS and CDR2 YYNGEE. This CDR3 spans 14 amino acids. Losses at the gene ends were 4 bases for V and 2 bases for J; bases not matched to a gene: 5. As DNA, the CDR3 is TGTGCCAGCAGCCCACAGGGGAGACAAGAGACCCAGTACTTC. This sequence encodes CASSPQGRQETQYF.

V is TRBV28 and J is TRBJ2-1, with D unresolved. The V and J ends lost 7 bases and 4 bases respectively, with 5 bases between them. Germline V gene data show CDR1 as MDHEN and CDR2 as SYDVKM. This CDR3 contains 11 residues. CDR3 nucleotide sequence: TGTGCCAGCATCAATTACAATGAGCAGTTCTTC. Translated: CASINYNEQFF.

CDR3 DNA: TGTGCCAGCAGGGGAACAGGGGGCGAAAAACTGTTTTTT. Its protein is CASRGTGGEKLFF. The chain carries TRBV2 and TRBJ1-4, with 9 bases lining up with TRBD1. The CDR3 extends over 13 amino acids. V was pared by 6 bases and J by 8 bases, with 4 bases of the junction left unmatched. Germline V gene data show CDR1 as SNHLY and CDR2 as FYNNEI.

The CDR3 bases are TGTGCCAGCAGCTTAGGACAAGTAAACACTGAAGCTTTCTTT. Amino acids: CASSLGQVNTEAFF. The genes are TRBV7-8 and TRBJ1-1; no clear D gene. In germline, CDR1 is SGHVS, CDR2 FQNEAQ. V lost 1 base, J lost 2 bases, and 8 bases lay in between. CDR3 size: 14 residues.

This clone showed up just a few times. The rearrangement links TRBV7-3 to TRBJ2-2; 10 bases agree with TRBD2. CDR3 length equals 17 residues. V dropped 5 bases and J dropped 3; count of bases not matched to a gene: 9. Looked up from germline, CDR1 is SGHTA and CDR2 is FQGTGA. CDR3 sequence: CASSMPRGLAHTGELFF. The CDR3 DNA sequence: TGTGCCAGCAGCATGCCCAGGGGACTAGCGCACACCGGGGAGCTGTTTTTT.

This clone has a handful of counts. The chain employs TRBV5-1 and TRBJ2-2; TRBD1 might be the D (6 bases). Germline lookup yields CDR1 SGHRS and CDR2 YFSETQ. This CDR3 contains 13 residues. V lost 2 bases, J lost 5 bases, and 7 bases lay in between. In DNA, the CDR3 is TGCGCCAGCAGCTTCAGGGGAACCGGGGAGCTGTTTTTT. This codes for CASSFRGTGELFF.

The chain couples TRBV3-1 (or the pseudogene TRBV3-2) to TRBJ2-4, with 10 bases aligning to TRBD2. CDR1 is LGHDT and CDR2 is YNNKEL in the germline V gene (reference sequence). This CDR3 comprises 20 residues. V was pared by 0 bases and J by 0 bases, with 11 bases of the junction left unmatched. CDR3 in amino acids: CASSQDLVAGGPLAKNIQYF. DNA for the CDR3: TGTGCCAGCAGCCAAGATCTGGTAGCGGGGGGCCCCCTAGCCAAAAACATTCAGTACTTC.